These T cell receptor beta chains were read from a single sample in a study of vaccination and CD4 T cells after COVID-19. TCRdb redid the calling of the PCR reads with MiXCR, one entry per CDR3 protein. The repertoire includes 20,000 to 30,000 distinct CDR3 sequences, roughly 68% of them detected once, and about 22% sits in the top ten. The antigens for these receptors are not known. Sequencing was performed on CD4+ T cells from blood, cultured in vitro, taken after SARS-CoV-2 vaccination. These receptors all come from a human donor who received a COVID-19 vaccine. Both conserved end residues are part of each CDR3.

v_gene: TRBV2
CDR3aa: CASSVTKVNEKLFF

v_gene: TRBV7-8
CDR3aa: CASSHVGRQETQYF

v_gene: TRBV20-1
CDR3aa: CSCVRGQATNEKLFF

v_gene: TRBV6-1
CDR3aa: CASSATGNLNQPQHF

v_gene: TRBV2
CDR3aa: CASSKTAAGYTF

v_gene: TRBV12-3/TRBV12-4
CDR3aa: CASSLIGTQYF

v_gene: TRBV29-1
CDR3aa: CSVERGPPYGYTF

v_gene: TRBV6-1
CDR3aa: CASRGTGGHEKLFF

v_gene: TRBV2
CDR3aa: CASQLAGGPYEQYF

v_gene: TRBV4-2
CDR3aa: CASSQAGTGDNYGYTF

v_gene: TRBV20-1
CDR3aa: CSARDGTANTEAFF

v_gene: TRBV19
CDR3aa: CASNARDRGLVNQPQHF

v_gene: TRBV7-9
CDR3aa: CASSLEAGGFGANVLTF

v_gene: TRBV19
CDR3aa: CASVTGEDQPQHF

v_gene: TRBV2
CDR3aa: CASSHTGELFF

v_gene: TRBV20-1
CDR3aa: CSAPSHRGPNTGELFF

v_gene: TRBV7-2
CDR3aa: CASSLDGAGALRELFF

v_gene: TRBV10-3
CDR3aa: CATTWTTNTGELFF

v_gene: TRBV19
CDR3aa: CASSTDSSYGYTF

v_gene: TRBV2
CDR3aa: CASSAYDLMGTEAFF

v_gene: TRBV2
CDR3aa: CASTTGVYGYTF

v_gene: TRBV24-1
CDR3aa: CATSDPTIQGNTYNEQFF